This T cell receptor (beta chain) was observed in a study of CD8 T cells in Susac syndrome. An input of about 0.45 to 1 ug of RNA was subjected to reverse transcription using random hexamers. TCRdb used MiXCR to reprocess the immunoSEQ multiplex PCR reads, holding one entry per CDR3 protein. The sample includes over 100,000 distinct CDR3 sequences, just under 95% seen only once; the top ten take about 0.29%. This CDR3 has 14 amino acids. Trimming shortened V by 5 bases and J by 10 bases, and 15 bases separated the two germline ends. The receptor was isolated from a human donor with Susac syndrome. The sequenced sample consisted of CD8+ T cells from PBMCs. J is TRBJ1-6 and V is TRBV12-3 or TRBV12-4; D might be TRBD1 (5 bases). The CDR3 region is CASSPQAGNSPLHF. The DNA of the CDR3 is TGTGCCAGCAGTCCCCAAGCAGGGAACTCACCCCTCCACTTT.